This T cell receptor beta chain was observed in a study of blood T cell repertoires in COVID-19. As for the study in general: COVID-19 samples, acute and convalescent, were from the United States, Italy and Spain. Sources were T cells, B-cell-depleted T cells, or PBMCs; the material itself was cDNA or gDNA.

Original analysis: Researchers report that nucleated cell counts were estimated from reference gene primer amplification. Sequenced by immunoSEQ multiplex PCR; TCRdb stores in-frame clones only, minus some. V and J calls plus clone size are reproduced from that table; the DNA served to infer D and trimming. The repertoire consists of about 180,000 clones, with 80% to 90% occurring once and the leading ten covering 1.5% to 2%. This CDR3 spans 12 amino acids. Germline V gene data show CDR1 as MNHNY and CDR2 as SVGAGI (reference sequence). Trimming pared 6 bases from V and 7 bases from J, leaving 10 bases between. This clone appeared once.

What was sequenced was peripheral blood. This chain uses TRBV6-6 with TRBJ1-5; D gene uncertain. This clonotype originated in a man in his late teens or twenties who had recovered from COVID-19. The CDR3: CASSQDWQPQHF. The CDR3 DNA sequence: TGTGCCAGCAGCCAGGATTGGCAGCCCCAGCATTTT.